The 10 T cell receptor beta chains in this list originate from one sample, sequenced in a study of beta chain features in type 1 diabetes. Every isolated RNA sample was fully reverse transcribed, so sequencing captured expressed TCRB transcripts. Generated by immunoSEQ multiplex PCR, the TCRdb table keeps only in-frame clones and is missing some. The sample holds roughly 370,000 clones, approximately 13% seen once. Sequenced: naive CD4+ T cells from blood. These receptors were taken from a man aged 30 to 45 in good health.

There are a few counts of this clone. The V call is TRBV7-6, the J call TRBJ1-4, with D perhaps TRBD1 (6 bases). With 7 bases removed from V and 3 bases from J, the gap between germline ends came to 18 bases. The CDR3 loop spans 16 amino acids. Germline CDR1 SGHVS, CDR2 FNYEAQ. The CDR3 loop is CASTAQWGQANEKLFF. In DNA form, the CDR3 reads TGTGCCAGCACCGCGCAGTGGGGACAAGCTAATGAAAAACTGTTTTTT.

The table lists this clone with a few counts. This chain joins TRBV7-2 and TRBJ2-7; a weak D match, TRBD1 (5 bases). The germline V and J ends were trimmed by 2 bases and 3 bases, with 8 bases remaining between them. CDR1 is SGHTA and CDR2 is FQGNSA in the germline V gene. The CDR3 contains 13 residues. CDR3 sequence: CASSLSRVYEQYF. In nucleotides, the CDR3 is TGTGCCAGCAGCTTAAGCAGGGTCTACGAGCAGTACTTC. Full variable domain (remainder filled in from reference TRBV7-2 and TRBJ2-7): GAGVSQSPSNKVTEKGKDVELRCDPISGHTALYWYRQSLGQGLEFLIYFQGNSAPDKSGLPSDRFSAERTGGSVSTLTIQRTQQEDSAVYLCASSLSRVYEQYFGPGTRLTVT.

This clone showed up just a few times. The chain joins TRBV6-6 to TRBJ2-7; D is undetermined. This CDR3 is built from 11 residues. With 0 bases removed from V and 7 bases from J, the gap between germline ends came to 4 bases. CDR1 and CDR2 (germline): MNHNY, SVGAGI (reference sequence). As DNA, the CDR3 is TGTGCCAGCAGTTACTCGGGAGAGCAGTACTTC. Translated, it gives CASSYSGEQYF.

This clone was recorded a few times. The V call is TRBV15, the J call TRBJ1-1; D is unclear. The CDR3 covers 13 residues. In germline, CDR1 is LNHNV, CDR2 YYDKDF (reference sequence). V lost 5 bases and J 4 bases, leaving 11 bases between the germline ends. DNA of the CDR3: TGTGCCACCAGCCTGGGCCGGGCCACTGAAGCTTTCTTT. It encodes CATSLGRATEAFF.

The chain uses TRBV9 and TRBJ2-1, with TRBD1 matching 8 bases. The CDR3 has 16 residues. The V and J ends lost 4 bases and 9 bases, in that order; junction bases with no gene match: 15. Germline V gene data show CDR1 as SGDLS and CDR2 as YYNGEE. Here the CDR3 DNA reads TGTGCCAGCAGCTCGAAAGCTCGGACAGGGATTGGTGAGCAGTTCTTC. This encodes CASSSKARTGIGEQFF.

This rearrangement joins TRBV10-3 to TRBJ2-3; D uncertain. The germline V and J ends were trimmed by 0 bases and 10 bases, with 14 bases remaining between them. CDR3 length: 14 amino acids. Germline lookup yields CDR1 ENHRY and CDR2 SYGVKD. CDR3 coding DNA: TGTGCCATCAGTGAGTCGGCGGAAGTATCGGCGCAGTATTTT. This translates into CAISESAEVSAQYF.

This clone was seen a few times. The rearrangement joins TRBV30 to TRBJ2-5; TRBD2 is a possible D gene (5 bases). This CDR3 has 13 residues. CDR1 and CDR2 (germline): GTSNPN, SVGIG (reference sequence). Between the trimmed V and J ends, which lost 3 bases and 5 bases, there was a span of 13 bases. In DNA, the CDR3 is TGTGCCTGGAGCATACGGAGGCCGGAGACCCAGTACTTC. This encodes CAWSIRRPETQYF. The whole variable domain, filled in from reference TRBV30 and TRBJ2-5, reads SQTIHQWPATLVQPVGSPLSLECTVEGTSNPNLYWYRQAAGRGLQLLFYSVGIGQISSEVPQNLSASRPQDRQFILSSKKLLLSDSGFYLCAWSIRRPETQYFGPGTRLLVL.

V is TRBV18 and J is TRBJ2-1, with D perhaps TRBD2 (6 bases). Germline-derived CDR1 and CDR2 are KGHSH and LQKENI. There are 16 residues in the CDR3. V lost 6 bases and J 7 bases, leaving 22 bases between the germline ends. CDR3 sequence (DNA): TGTGCCAGCTCCCGGGCGGCGGGACGCGTAAGAAATGAGCAGTTCTTC. Protein product: CASSRAAGRVRNEQFF. Looking up the rest from reference TRBV18 and TRBJ2-1 gives the full variable domain: NAGVMQNPRHLVRRRGQEARLRCSPMKGHSHVYWYRQLPEEGLKFMVYLQKENIIDESGMPKERFSAEFPKEGPSILRIQQVVRGDSAAYFCASSRAAGRVRNEQFFGPGTRLTVL.

The V call is TRBV9, the J call TRBJ2-1; D remains unclear. Trimming left V 4 bases short and J 4 bases short, with 9 bases between. The CDR3 is 13 residues long. Germline V gene sequence: CDR1 SGDLS, CDR2 YYNGEE. CDR3 sequence: CASSPSVYNEQFF. CDR3 in DNA: TGTGCCAGCAGCCCGTCGGTTTACAATGAGCAGTTCTTC.

This chain joins TRBV15 and TRBJ1-1, with D hard to call. CDR3 length: 13 amino acids. Germline V gene data show CDR1 as LNHNV and CDR2 as YYDKDF (reference sequence). Between the trimmed V and J ends, which lost 4 bases and 3 bases, there was a span of 9 bases. The CDR3 DNA reads as TGTGCCACCAGCAAGGAAACGGACACTGAAGCTTTCTTT. Encoded protein: CATSKETDTEAFF.